These 31 T cell receptor beta chains were all obtained from the same sample, sequenced in a study of persistence of HIV-infected CD4 T cells. Anti-CD3/anti-CD28 beads served as a nonspecific positive control stimulus. Sorting selected CD4+ T cells upregulating both CD40 ligand and CD69. The libraries were made with immunoSEQ version 4 in survey mode. Measured with immunoSEQ multiplex PCR; TCRdb has only the in-frame clones, and not every one. The data hold 37,000 or so clones, with roughly 89% observed a single time. These receptors are not linked to any known antigen. The material sequenced was CD4+ T cells sorted from PBMCs after roughly 18-hour stimulation, taken from a patient who received antiretroviral therapy. The origin of the receptors is an adult man with HIV who was CMV-seropositive.

The V gene is TRBV27, the J gene TRBJ1-5; D remains unclear. Germline V gene data show CDR1 as MNHEY and CDR2 as SMNVEV (reference sequence). V lost 3 bases and J 0 bases, leaving 9 bases between the germline ends. The CDR3 totals 15 residues. The chain's CDR3 is CASSFDGDSNQPQHF. CDR3 coding DNA: TGTGCCAGCAGTTTTGACGGAGATAGCAATCAGCCCCAGCATTTT.

V usage is TRBV6-5 and J usage is TRBJ1-5, with 8 bases aligning to TRBD1. The CDR3 runs 15 residues. Germline V lookup: CDR1 MNHEY, CDR2 SVGAGI. Germline trimming cut 8 bases from V and 6 bases from J; bases unmatched to any gene: 12. As DNA, the CDR3 is TGTGCCAGCCAGGGGGCAGGGGCTCTTGGTCAGCCCCAGCATTTT. Residues: CASQGAGALGQPQHF.

The CDR3 nucleotides are TGTGCCAGCAGCGCCTTAGTCTCCTACAATGAGCAGTTCTTC. Its translation is CASSALVSYNEQFF. The chain couples TRBV2 to TRBJ2-1; D remains unclear. CDR1 and CDR2 (germline): SNHLY, FYNNEI. With 6 bases removed from V and 0 bases from J, the gap between germline ends came to 9 bases. The CDR3 is made up of 14 amino acids.

The J gene is TRBJ1-5, the V gene TRBV4-2; unclear D gene. V gave up 1 base and J gave up 4 bases, with 23 bases separating them. This CDR3 spans 19 amino acids. Germline loops: CDR1 LGHNA, CDR2 YNFKEQ. CDR3 in DNA: TGTGCCAGCAGCCAAGTGGCTGGAGGCCAACAGCTTTGGAATCAGCCCCAGCATTTT. Its protein product is CASSQVAGGQQLWNQPQHF.

The chain recombines TRBV18 with TRBJ2-2; a weak D match, TRBD2 (6 bases). The V and J ends lost 0 bases and 6 bases respectively, with 14 bases between them. This CDR3 spans 16 amino acids. Germline CDR1 is KGHSH and CDR2 is LQKENI. CDR3 sequence: CASSPPSLGGSGELFF. The CDR3 bases are TGTGCCAGCTCACCACCCAGTCTAGGAGGGTCCGGGGAGCTGTTTTTT.

The rearrangement links TRBV4-1 to TRBJ1-4; D unresolved. Trimming removed 0 bases at V and 0 bases at J, with 11 bases between. In germline, CDR1 is MGHRA, CDR2 YSYEKL. The CDR3 totals 17 residues. CDR3 DNA sequence: TGCGCCAGCAGCCAAGATTTGTCAGCCGCAACTAATGAAAAACTGTTTTTT. Translation gives CASSQDLSAATNEKLFF.

V is TRBV6-4 and J is TRBJ2-2, with D possibly called TRBD1 or TRBD2 (5 bases each). Germline assignment: CDR1 MRHNA and CDR2 SNTAGT. This CDR3 has 14 residues. Trimming shortened V by 6 bases and J by 1 base, and 9 bases separated the two germline ends. CDR3 sequence: CASSEGRNTGELFF. In DNA, the CDR3 is TGTGCCAGCAGCGAGGGACGGAACACCGGGGAGCTGTTTTTT.

The V gene is TRBV7-3, the J gene TRBJ2-1; 7 positions match TRBD2. Trimming took 6 bases from V and 4 from J; bases not matched to a gene: 6. This CDR3 spans 14 amino acids. The V gene's germline CDR1 is SGHTA and CDR2 FQGTGA. The chain's CDR3 is CASSLAGVYNEQFF. In nucleotides, the CDR3 is TGTGCCAGCAGTTTAGCGGGTGTTTACAATGAGCAGTTCTTC.

The rearrangement uses TRBV6-2 or TRBV6-3 and TRBJ2-1, with D tentatively TRBD1 or TRBD2 (5 bases each). There are 13 residues in the CDR3. The germline V gene has CDR1 MNHEY and CDR2 SVGEGT. V gave up 5 bases and J gave up 6 bases, with 11 bases separating them. The DNA of the CDR3 is TGTGCCAGCAGTAAGTCAGGGACCAATGAGCAGTTCTTC. This gives the protein CASSKSGTNEQFF.

This chain links TRBV3-1 (or the pseudogene TRBV3-2) with TRBJ2-1; D call uncertain. The CDR3 has 14 amino acids. Germline-derived CDR1 and CDR2 are LGHDT and YNNKEL (reference sequence). With 0 bases removed from V and 4 bases from J, the gap between germline ends came to 7 bases. Here the CDR3 DNA reads TGTGCCAGCAGCCAAGATCTTGGTTACAATGAGCAGTTCTTC. Its protein is CASSQDLGYNEQFF.

This chain links TRBV5-4 with TRBJ1-2; tentative D call: TRBD1 (5 bases). V was shortened by 0 bases and J by 2 bases, with 8 bases between the two germline ends. The CDR3 has 14 amino acids. CDR1 is SGHNT and CDR2 is YYREEE in the germline V gene (reference sequence). CDR3 sequence reads: CASSLDKGNYGYTF. DNA for the CDR3: TGTGCCAGCAGCTTGGATAAGGGGAACTATGGCTACACCTTC. The full variable domain, completed using reference TRBV5-4 and TRBJ1-2, is ETGVTQSPTHLIKTRGQQVTLRCSSQSGHNTVSWYQQALGQGPQFIFQYYREEENGRGNFPPRFSGLQFPNYSSELNVNALELDDSALYLCASSLDKGNYGYTFGSGTRLTVV.

This chain connects TRBV19 to TRBJ2-7; TRBD1 agrees at 9 bases. V shed 5 bases and J 3 bases; nucleotides not matched to a gene: 5. Germline V lookup: CDR1 LNHDA, CDR2 SQIVND (reference sequence). This CDR3 contains 14 residues. DNA for the CDR3: TGTGCCAGTAGTTTAAGGACAGGGGACTACGAGCAGTACTTC. This codes for CASSLRTGDYEQYF.

Regarding this clone: A junction end diverges from the germline sequence, so it may reflect a read error. The sample has other DNA sequences that encode this CDR3 too. The rearrangement links TRBV19 to TRBJ1-5, with a tentative D call TRBD1 (5 bases). The CDR3 contains 14 residues. Germline V gene lookup returns CDR1 LNHDA and CDR2 SQIVND (reference sequence). CDR3: CASSPDRRNQPQHF. The CDR3, as DNA: TGCGCCAGTAGTCCCGACAGACGCAATCAGCCCCAGCATTTT.

Only a few counts were recorded for this clone. The rearrangement links TRBV6-6 to TRBJ1-1; D gene uncertain. Between the trimmed V and J ends, which lost 2 bases and 4 bases, there was a span of 11 bases. The germline V gene encodes CDR1 MNHNY and CDR2 SVGAGI (reference sequence). The CDR3 has 14 amino acids. The CDR3 protein is CASSYTVSGTEAFF. The CDR3 DNA is TGTGCCAGCAGTTACACCGTGAGTGGCACTGAAGCTTTCTTT.

The chain employs TRBV27 and TRBJ1-1; D remains unclear. Between the trimmed V and J ends, which lost 2 bases and 4 bases, there was a span of 14 bases. Looked up from germline, CDR1 is MNHEY and CDR2 is SMNVEV (reference sequence). The CDR3 runs 15 residues. The CDR3 DNA reads as TGTGCCAGCAGTTTAAGCGCCACATGCAGCACTGAAGCTTTCTTT. Residues: CASSLSATCSTEAFF.

The V and J genes are TRBV30 and TRBJ1-3; 7 bases map to TRBD1. The CDR3 is made up of 14 amino acids. Trimming at V came to 6 bases and at J to 0 bases, leaving 5 bases not matched to a gene. Germline CDR1 and CDR2: GTSNPN and SVGIG (reference sequence). The CDR3 sequence is CACNRGFSGNTIYF. In nucleotides, the CDR3 is TGTGCCTGTAACAGGGGATTCTCTGGAAACACCATATATTTT.

This sequence joins TRBV19 and TRBJ2-4; weak D call: TRBD2 (6 bases). V dropped 10 bases and J dropped 0 bases, with 13 bases sitting between them. The germline V gene encodes CDR1 LNHDA and CDR2 SQIVND (reference sequence). The CDR3 has 14 residues. For the CDR3, the DNA is TGTGCCACCACAGCGGGTATAGCCAAAAACATTCAGTACTTC. Its protein product is CATTAGIAKNIQYF.

The gene calls are TRBV2 and TRBJ1-1; 8 nucleotides line up with TRBD1. This CDR3 comprises 13 residues. Germline CDR1 SNHLY, CDR2 FYNNEI. V gave up 8 bases and J gave up 2 bases; unmatched junction bases: 4. The CDR3 nucleotides read TGTGCCAGCGACAGGGGCGGCAACACTGAAGCTTTCTTT. It specifies CASDRGGNTEAFF.

The chain recombines TRBV5-4 with TRBJ2-7; 8 nucleotides align to TRBD2. The CDR3 consists of 14 residues. The germline V gene encodes CDR1 SGHNT and CDR2 YYREEE (reference sequence). V lost 4 bases, J lost 5 bases, and 8 bases stayed unmatched. CDR3 protein: CASSARLAINEQYF. The CDR3 coding sequence is TGTGCCAGCAGCGCGAGACTAGCGATCAACGAGCAGTACTTC.

This sequence joins TRBV3-1 (or the pseudogene TRBV3-2) and TRBJ2-5; 8 bases are a match to TRBD2. This CDR3 has 16 amino acids. V lost 0 bases to trimming and J lost 4 bases; unmatched junction nucleotides: 7. Germline assignment: CDR1 LGHDT and CDR2 YNNKEL (reference sequence). The CDR3 region has the DNA TGTGCCAGCAGCCAAGATCCGGGAGGGGGGGGAGAGACCCAGTACTTC. It encodes CASSQDPGGGGETQYF.

The chain is built from TRBV7-8 and TRBJ1-2, with D uncertain. This CDR3 has 13 residues. V was trimmed by 4 bases and J by 8 bases, leaving 14 bases between them. Germline CDR1 is SGHVS and CDR2 is FQNEAQ. CDR3 sequence: CASSSAQTGGYTF. In DNA, the CDR3 is TGTGCCAGCAGCTCGGCGCAGACGGGCGGCTACACCTTC.

V is TRBV30 and J is TRBJ1-5, with 8 nucleotides matching TRBD1. Germline V lookup: CDR1 GTSNPN, CDR2 SVGIG (reference sequence). This CDR3 region has 13 residues. J lost 7 bases, V lost 7 bases, and 9 bases had no gene match. CDR3 region: CAFDRGAYQPQHF. The CDR3 DNA is TGTGCCTTTGACAGGGGAGCGTACCAGCCCCAGCATTTT.

The J gene is TRBJ1-3, the V gene TRBV2; 8 positions agree with TRBD1. The CDR3 length is 16 residues. From germline, CDR1 is SNHLY and CDR2 FYNNEI. The V and J ends lost 6 bases and 0 bases, in that order; junction bases with no gene match: 7. Here the CDR3 reads CASSGQGGHSGNTIYF. The CDR3 region has the DNA TGTGCCAGCAGCGGACAGGGTGGCCACTCTGGAAACACCATATATTTT.

This rearrangement joins TRBV14 to TRBJ2-7; TRBD1 agrees at 11 bases. The germline V gene has CDR1 SGHDN and CDR2 FVKESK. The CDR3 runs 15 residues. J was trimmed by 3 bases and V by 6 bases; bases with no gene match: 7. The CDR3 spells CASSRQGTGGYEQYF. The CDR3 region has the DNA TGTGCCAGCAGTCGACAGGGGACAGGGGGCTACGAGCAGTACTTC.

The V and J genes are TRBV6-5 and TRBJ1-4; 7 nucleotides align to TRBD1. The germline V gene encodes CDR1 MNHEY and CDR2 SVGAGI. J lost 8 bases, V lost 0 bases, and 6 bases had no gene match. The CDR3 contains 15 residues. CDR3 in amino acids: CASSYSRQGSEKLFF. The CDR3, as DNA: TGTGCCAGCAGTTACTCGCGACAGGGAAGCGAAAAACTGTTTTTT.

CDR3 residues: CASSSFSGFGYTF. DNA for the CDR3: TGTGCCAGCAGTTCCTTCTCAGGGTTTGGCTACACCTTC. The V call is TRBV27, the J call TRBJ1-2, with a possible D match to TRBD1 (5 bases). With 4 bases removed from V and 7 bases from J, the gap between germline ends came to 13 bases. This CDR3 contains 13 residues. Germline CDR1 reads MNHEY; CDR2 reads SMNVEV (reference sequence).

The chain recombines TRBV27 with TRBJ2-7; 9 nucleotides align to TRBD1. In germline, CDR1 is MNHEY, CDR2 SMNVEV (reference sequence). Germline trimming cut 10 bases from V and 3 bases from J; bases unmatched to any gene: 10. The CDR3 sequence is 14 residues long. The CDR3 DNA sequence: TGTGCCACAAGACCCGGGACAGGGTACTACGAGCAGTACTTC. This encodes CATRPGTGYYEQYF.

The gene calls are TRBV18 and TRBJ1-1, with TRBD1 matching 7 bases. Unmatched junction bases numbered 6, after V lost 8 bases and J lost 3 bases. Germline V gene data show CDR1 as KGHSH and CDR2 as LQKENI. The CDR3 covers 13 residues. CDR3 loop: CASTRDRHTEAFF. CDR3 bases: TGTGCCAGCACTCGGGACAGACACACTGAAGCTTTCTTT.

The rearrangement joins TRBV10-3 to TRBJ2-2; 10 bases are shared with TRBD2. This CDR3 has 19 residues. Losses at the gene ends were 3 bases for V and 4 bases for J; bases not matched to a gene: 14. The germline gives CDR1 ENHRY, CDR2 SYGVKD. The CDR3 nucleotides read TGTGCCATCAGTGAAGGGGGTGCTAGCGGGGGACTTCGCACCGGGGAGCTGTTTTTT. Protein product: CAISEGGASGGLRTGELFF.

The chain recombines TRBV19 with TRBJ1-5; D is ambiguous. CDR1 is LNHDA, CDR2 SQIVND, per germline (reference sequence). V lost 3 bases to trimming and J lost 2 bases, with 11 bases between them. CDR3 length equals 15 residues. The DNA of the CDR3 is TGTGCCAGTAGTATCCTTGAAGGCCGCAATCAGCCCCAGCATTTT. Translating it yields CASSILEGRNQPQHF.

J is TRBJ2-7 and V is TRBV6-2 or TRBV6-3; D is ambiguous. CDR1 is MNHEY and CDR2 is SVGEGT in the germline V gene. The V gene lost 4 bases and the J gene lost 4 bases, with 5 bases spanning the gap. The CDR3 runs 11 residues. The CDR3 nucleotides read TGTGCCAGCAGTTCGTTATACGAGCAGTACTTC. Protein product: CASSSLYEQYF.